The clone carrying this T cell receptor (beta chain) came up once. Germline assignment: CDR1 KGHSH and CDR2 LQKENI. CDR3 size: 15 residues. The V end lost 6 bases, the J end lost 2 bases, and 17 bases lay between the germline ends. The entry originates in a study of T cell changes during pregnancy in multiple sclerosis. The data were produced by immunoSEQ multiplex PCR, yet TCRdb's version contains in-frame clones alone and is incomplete. Among 25,000 to 30,000 clones, about 88% were seen once, and the ten largest hold approximately 0.79%. The source was CD4+ T cells from peripheral blood mononuclear cells, collected in the second trimester of pregnancy. V gene TRBV18 combines with J gene TRBJ2-7; possible D gene TRBD2, 6 bases. The sequence came from a female donor with multiple sclerosis, enrolled in a pregnancy study. CDR3 amino acids: CASSGGISRPYEQYF. CDR3 sequence (DNA): TGTGCCAGCTCCGGGGGAATCTCGAGGCCCTACGAGCAGTACTTC. Combining the CDR3 with reference TRBV18 and TRBJ2-7 gives the whole variable domain NAGVMQNPRHLVRRRGQEARLRCSPMKGHSHVYWYRQLPEEGLKFMVYLQKENIIDESGMPKERFSAEFPKEGPSILRIQQVVRGDSAAYFCASSGGISRPYEQYFGPGTRLTVT.